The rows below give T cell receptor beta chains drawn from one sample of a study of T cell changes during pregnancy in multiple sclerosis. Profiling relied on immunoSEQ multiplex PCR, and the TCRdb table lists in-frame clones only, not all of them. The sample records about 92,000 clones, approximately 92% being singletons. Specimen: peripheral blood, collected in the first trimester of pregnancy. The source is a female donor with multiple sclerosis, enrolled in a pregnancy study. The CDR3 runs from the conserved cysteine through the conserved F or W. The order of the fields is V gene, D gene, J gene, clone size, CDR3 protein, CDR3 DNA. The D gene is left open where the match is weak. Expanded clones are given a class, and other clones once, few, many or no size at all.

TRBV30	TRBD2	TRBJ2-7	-	CAWGAGVRYEQYF	TGTGCCTGGGGAGCGGGAGTAAGGTACGAGCAGTACTTC
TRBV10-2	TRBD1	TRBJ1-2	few	CASSPGQGSGYTF	TGCGCCAGCAGCCCGGGACAGGGGTCTGGCTACACCTTC
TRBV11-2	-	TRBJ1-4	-	CASSLVRYGESHNEKLFF	TGTGCCAGCAGCTTAGTCCGGTACGGGGAAAGTCACAATGAAAAACTGTTTTTT
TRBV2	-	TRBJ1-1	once	CASSHPGAAMNTEAFF	TGTGCCAGCAGCCACCCGGGAGCCGCCATGAACACTGAAGCTTTCTTT
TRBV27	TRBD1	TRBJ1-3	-	CASSRTGGSGNTIYF	TGTGCCAGCAGCCGGACAGGTGGATCTGGAAACACCATATATTTT
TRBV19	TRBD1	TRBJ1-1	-	CASSWSGGMNTEAFF	TGTGCCAGTAGTTGGTCAGGGGGCATGAACACTGAAGCTTTCTTT
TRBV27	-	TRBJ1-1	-	CASSLWQGMNTEAFF	TGTGCCAGCAGTTTATGGCAGGGCATGAACACTGAAGCTTTCTTT
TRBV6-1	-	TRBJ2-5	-	CASSVQQFPVQETQYF	TGTGCCAGCAGTGTACAACAGTTTCCGGTCCAAGAGACCCAGTACTTC
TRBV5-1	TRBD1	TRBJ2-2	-	CATQPGQGNTGELFF	TGCGCCACCCAACCGGGACAGGGAAACACCGGGGAGCTGTTTTTT
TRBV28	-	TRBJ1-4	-	CASSLVGGLNEKLFF	TGTGCCAGCAGTTTAGTAGGCGGGCTTAATGAAAAACTGTTTTTT
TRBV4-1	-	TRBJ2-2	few	CASSQVLRERSGELFF	TGCGCCAGCAGCCAAGTTTTACGGGAGAGGTCGGGGGAGCTGTTTTTT
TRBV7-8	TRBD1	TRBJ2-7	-	CASSLGDRGSLYEQYF	TGTGCCAGCAGCTTGGGGGACAGGGGATCACTGTACGAGCAGTACTTC
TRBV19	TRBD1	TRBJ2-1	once	CASSIGGDRAYNEQFF	TGTGCCAGTAGTATTGGGGGGGACAGGGCTTACAATGAGCAGTTCTTC
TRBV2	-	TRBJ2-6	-	CASSARSGANVLTF	TGTGCCAGCAGTGCGCGGTCTGGGGCCAACGTCCTGACTTTC
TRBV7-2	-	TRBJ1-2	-	CASSFPANYGYTF	TGTGCCAGCAGCTTCCCGGCTAACTATGGCTACACCTTC